This entry is about one T cell receptor (beta chain). Its cognate antigen is unknown. The record originates from a study of blood T cells in healthy people across ages. The CDR3 has 14 amino acids. Trimming stripped 5 bases from V and 4 bases from J, with 12 bases between. CDR1 is SGHTA, CDR2 FQGNSA, per germline. Combining a sample-barcoded 5' primer with a J-beta primer mix, a second PCR ran for 7 to 11 cycles. Each cDNA molecule, via a template-switch adaptor with 12 random nucleotides, was tagged. TCRdb reprocessed the 5' RACE reads via MiXCR and lists one record per CDR3 protein. The data hold approximately 830,000 distinct CDR3 sequences, with approximately 65% observed a single time. Broader study findings: Expanded clonotype changes were possibly confounded by unknown donor CMV status. Using unsorted PBMCs precluded a conclusive naive versus antigen-experienced comparison.

The sequenced sample consisted of blood. The receptor was derived from a man younger than 40 in good health. The chain employs TRBV7-2 and TRBJ2-1, with D tentatively TRBD2 (7 bases). The DNA for the CDR3 is TGTGCCAGCAGCCCGGCGGGGGCTTACAATGAGCAGTTCTTC. It yields the protein CASSPAGAYNEQFF.